What follows describes a single T cell receptor beta chain. A single record per CDR3 protein comes from TCRdb applying MiXCR to the 5' RACE reads. The sample holds around 320,000 distinct CDR3 sequences, over 11% seen once. Germline-derived CDR1 and CDR2 are SEHNR and FQNEAQ (reference sequence). The V segment lost 5 bases and the J segment 0 bases; nucleotides outside the gene matches: 9. The length of the CDR3 is 16 residues. This specimen belongs to a study of T-cell memory formation after mild COVID-19. Source material: PBMCs or a T cell subset sorted from them (not recorded which). The rearrangement links TRBV7-9 to TRBJ1-1; TRBD1 aligns across 7 bases. The source of this sequence is a young man who had mild COVID-19 (a few samples of this study predate the infection). Cell type and time point are not known. CDR3 DNA sequence: TGTGCCAGCAGCCAGGACAGAGGGGGCATGAACACTGAAGCTTTCTTT. It encodes CASSQDRGGMNTEAFF.